This TCR beta chain stems from a study of CD8+ T cells in alopecia areata. About the research overall: Among treated patients, oral tofacitinib was administered at 5 to 10 mg twice daily. General study findings and limits: Higher clonality and more expanded CD8+ clones appeared in lesional than normal scalp.

Extraction and reverse transcription of RNA yielded cDNA as the sequencing template. This table comes from immunoSEQ multiplex PCR, and its TCRdb copy is limited to in-frame clones, with some not included. The sample contains about 150,000 clones, more than 45% of which appear only once. Trimming cost V 7 bases and J 6 bases, with 9 bases left between them. This CDR3 has 10 residues. Germline values: CDR1 GTSNPN, CDR2 SVGIG (reference sequence). In the case of this clone: Its antigen remains unidentified.

The sequence was collected from a human donor with alopecia areata. The chain couples TRBV30 to TRBJ1-2; D gene unclear. Sequencing used CD4+ T cells sorted from blood. In DNA form, the CDR3 reads TGTGCCTCCTACAAGGATGGCTACACCTTC. It yields the protein CASYKDGYTF.